These 30 T cell receptor beta chains share one sample of origin, sequenced in a study of Graves' ophthalmopathy and Graves' hyperthyroidism. As the template, RNA transcripts were used to amplify TCR beta CDR3 regions. The workflow started with a first-round RT-PCR run with HTBI primers and then moved on to a second-round multiplex PCR. From the multiplex PCR reads, TCRdb called clonotypes with MiXCR, one entry per CDR3 protein. The table has 900,000 to 1,200,000 distinct CDR3 sequences, approximately 35% seen once. The specimen was peripheral blood or thyroid tissue (not recorded which). The receptors originated from an adult man with Graves' hyperthyroidism.

There are many counts of this clonotype. V usage is TRBV20-1 and J usage is TRBJ1-2; no firm D call. In germline, CDR1 is DFQATT, CDR2 SNEGSKA (reference sequence). The V end was cut by 3 bases, the J end by 2 bases, with 10 bases between. The CDR3 spans 13 residues. CDR3 DNA sequence: TGCAGTGCTAGCCGGGTCGCAAACTATGGCTACACCTTC. Translation gives CSASRVANYGYTF.

The chain is built from TRBV12-3 or TRBV12-4 and TRBJ1-1; 11 positions agree with TRBD1. The V gene end was trimmed by 4 bases and the J gene end by 1 base; junction bases not matched to a gene: 11. The CDR3 totals 18 residues. This CDR3 reads CASSSVPGTGGRNTEAFF. CDR3 coding DNA: TGTGCCAGCAGTTCGGTACCCGGGACAGGGGGTAGGAACACTGAAGCTTTCTTT.

At least ten counts were recorded for this clonotype. The chain is built from TRBV2 and TRBJ2-5; D is ambiguous. The CDR3 totals 12 residues. CDR1 and CDR2 (germline): SNHLY, FYNNEI. Trimming cost V 4 bases and J 2 bases, with 5 bases left between them. The CDR3 DNA is TGTGCCAGCAGTGTCCGGCAAGAGACCCAGTACTTC. Translated, it gives CASSVRQETQYF.

This chain links TRBV5-6 with TRBJ1-2, with a possible D match to TRBD1 (5 bases). V dropped 0 bases and J dropped 8 bases, with 17 bases sitting between them. Germline V gives CDR1 SGHDT, CDR2 YYEEEE. The CDR3 spans 15 residues. The CDR3 region has the DNA TGTGCCAGCAGCTTGGTTATCAGGGAATGGGGCGGCTACACCTTC. It encodes CASSLVIREWGGYTF. The variable domain in full, with the rest retrieved from reference TRBV5-6 and TRBJ1-2, is DAGVTQSPTHLIKTRGQQVTLRCSPKSGHDTVSWYQQALGQGPQFIFQYYEEEERQRGNFPDRFSGHQFPNYSSELNVNALLLGDSALYLCASSLVIREWGGYTFGSGTRLTVV.

The sample holds one count of this clonotype. CDR3 sequence (DNA): TGTGCCAGCAGTGACAGCCACTATGGCTACACCTTC. Translation: CASSDSHYGYTF. V and J are TRBV7-3 and TRBJ1-2, with D possibly being TRBD1 (5 bases). Germline assignment: CDR1 SGHTA and CDR2 FQGTGA. The CDR3 sequence is 12 residues long. V lost 6 bases to trimming and J lost 3 bases, with 8 bases between them.

This chain joins TRBV6-6 and TRBJ2-6, with a tentative D call TRBD1 (5 bases). Trimming took off 5 bases at V and 0 bases at J, with 11 bases between the two ends. Germline assignment: CDR1 MNHNY and CDR2 SVGAGI (reference sequence). The CDR3 loop spans 16 amino acids. This CDR3 reads CASSEGAASGANVLTF. In DNA, the CDR3 is TGTGCCAGCAGTGAAGGGGCCGCCTCTGGGGCCAACGTCCTGACTTTC.

About this clonotype itself: The junction departs from germline at one end; a sequencing error may be responsible. This chain uses TRBV11-2 with TRBJ2-5; 7 bases are a match to TRBD2. This CDR3 region has 15 residues. Per germline, CDR1 SGHAT and CDR2 FQNNGV. The CDR3 sequence is CASSQNLAEGETQYF. CDR3 DNA sequence: TGCGCCAGCAGCCAAAATCTAGCGGAGGGAGAGACCCAGTACTTC.

The chain is built from TRBV7-7 and TRBJ1-6; D call uncertain. Germline-derived CDR1 and CDR2 are SSHAT and FNYEAQ (reference sequence). The V and J ends lost 4 bases and 8 bases respectively, with 21 bases between them. The CDR3 covers 17 residues. CDR3 DNA: TGTGCCAGCAGCTCAACAGCCGGCAGTACTCGATATTCACCCCTCCACTTT. This sequence encodes CASSSTAGSTRYSPLHF. The variable domain in full, with the rest retrieved from reference TRBV7-7 and TRBJ1-6, is GAGVSQSPRYKVTKRGQDVTLRCDPISSHATLYWYQQALGQGPEFLTYFNYEAQPDKSGLPSDRFSAERPEGSISTLTIQRTEQRDSAMYRCASSSTAGSTRYSPLHFGNGTRLTVT.

As concerns this clonotype: Being one base from a much bigger clone, this may be a read error. This chain's CDR3 is CASSPSTDTWANVLTF. CDR3 sequence (DNA): TGTGCCAGCAGCCCATCGACAGACACTTGGGCCAACGTCCTGACTTTC. The V call is TRBV7-9, the J call TRBJ2-6; weak D call: TRBD1 (5 bases). The CDR3 is 16 amino acids. The germline V gene encodes CDR1 SEHNR and CDR2 FQNEAQ (reference sequence). Trimming pared 5 bases from V and 5 bases from J, leaving 16 bases between.

The chain joins TRBV20-1 to TRBJ2-7; the match to TRBD2 covers 7 bases. Germline V gene data show CDR1 as DFQATT and CDR2 as SNEGSKA (reference sequence). V trimming: 3 bases; J trimming: 1 base; junction bases outside the gene matches: 6. This CDR3 spans 14 amino acids. CDR3 in DNA: TGCAGTGCTAGGGGGGGGTATCAGTCCTACGAGCAGTACTTC. The encoded protein is CSARGGYQSYEQYF.

The gene calls are TRBV6-5 and TRBJ2-2; tentatively, D is TRBD2 (5 bases). The CDR3 sequence is 15 residues long. Germline CDR1 and CDR2: MNHEY and SVGAGI. V was shortened by 7 bases and J by 7 bases, with 19 bases between the two germline ends. The CDR3 spells CASTPYGIGVGELFF. DNA for the CDR3: TGTGCCAGCACCCCCTACGGGATTGGCGTCGGGGAGCTGTTTTTT.

The V gene is TRBV7-2, the J gene TRBJ2-5, with 9 nucleotides matching TRBD1. Germline values: CDR1 SGHTA, CDR2 FQGNSA. The CDR3 contains 16 residues. Trimming removed 5 bases from V and 5 bases from J; junction bases left unmatched: 12. CDR3 sequence reads: CASSARGAGTGETQYF. DNA for the CDR3: TGTGCCAGCAGCGCCCGGGGGGCGGGGACAGGGGAGACCCAGTACTTC.

The V call is TRBV29-1, the J call TRBJ1-2; 8 bases agree with TRBD1. The CDR3 runs 14 residues. V was clipped by 4 bases and J by 2 bases; unmatched bases: 6. Germline CDR1 is SQVTM and CDR2 is ANQGSEA. This CDR3 is CSVAGTGANYGYTF. As DNA, the CDR3 is TGCAGCGTTGCCGGGACAGGCGCAAACTATGGCTACACCTTC.

V usage is TRBV6-5 and J usage is TRBJ1-6; tentatively, D is TRBD1 (6 bases). Trimming removed 4 bases from V and 3 bases from J, with 19 bases in between. The CDR3 runs 18 residues. Per germline, CDR1 MNHEY and CDR2 SVGAGI. CDR3 sequence: CASSSRRPGALYNSPLHF. The CDR3 nucleotides read TGTGCCAGCAGTTCACGCCGGCCGGGGGCCCTCTATAATTCACCCCTCCACTTT.

The table lists this clonotype with many counts. V is TRBV7-9 and J is TRBJ1-4; D possibly corresponds to TRBD1 (6 bases). V lost 3 bases and J 4 bases, leaving 12 bases between the germline ends. The CDR3 totals 15 residues. CDR1 and CDR2 (germline): SEHNR, FQNEAQ (reference sequence). CDR3 DNA sequence: TGTGCCAGCAGCTTGGGGGCGACAGTTAATGAAAAACTGTTTTTT. Its protein product is CASSLGATVNEKLFF.

This chain joins TRBV10-3 and TRBJ1-2, with 8 bases aligning to TRBD1. CDR1 and CDR2 (germline): ENHRY, SYGVKD. The V segment lost 10 bases and the J segment 4 bases; nucleotides outside the gene matches: 11. This CDR3 comprises 14 residues. The CDR3 DNA follows: TGTGCCACCTGGGCGGCAGGGGGCGGCTATGGCTACACCTTC. Encoded protein: CATWAAGGGYGYTF.

This clonotype was seen at least ten times. The chain employs TRBV7-9 and TRBJ1-2; 10 nucleotides agree with TRBD1. V shed 5 bases and J 6 bases; nucleotides not matched to a gene: 9. CDR1 is SEHNR and CDR2 is FQNEAQ in the germline V gene (reference sequence). CDR3 length: 15 residues. The CDR3 coding sequence is TGTGCCAGCAGCAAACGGGACAGGGGTCTCAATGGCTACACCTTC. Residues: CASSKRDRGLNGYTF.

Ten or more counts support this clonotype. The genes are TRBV4-2 and TRBJ1-2; D not certain. The CDR3 consists of 13 residues. Trimming left V 1 base short and J 3 bases short, with 6 bases between. CDR1 and CDR2 from the germline V gene are LGHNA and YNFKEQ. CDR3 protein: CASSQVSDYGYTF. The CDR3 region has the DNA TGTGCCAGCAGCCAAGTTAGCGACTATGGCTACACCTTC.

This clonotype was observed many times. The chain employs TRBV29-1 and TRBJ2-2, with no clear D. Trimming cost V 1 base and J 0 bases, with 9 bases left between them. From germline, CDR1 is SQVTM and CDR2 ANQGSEA. This CDR3 spans 15 amino acids. CDR3 in DNA: TGCAGCGTTGAAGCTCTACAGCCGAACACCGGGGAGCTGTTTTTT. This codes for CSVEALQPNTGELFF.

The J gene is TRBJ1-3, the V gene TRBV25-1; a weak D match, TRBD1 (5 bases). Germline CDR1 and CDR2: MGHDK and SYGVNS. The CDR3 length is 14 residues. V shed 7 bases and J shed 0 bases, with 10 bases lying between them. The CDR3 DNA reads TGTGCCAGCATCGGACACGCCTCTGGAAACACCATATATTTT. It encodes CASIGHASGNTIYF.

This clonotype has more than one count but fewer than ten. A much larger clone lies a single base off, so this may be a read error. V usage is TRBV25-1 and J usage is TRBJ2-7; D remains ambiguous. Trimming took 3 bases from V and 2 from J, leaving 8 bases between them. This CDR3 comprises 13 residues. The germline V gene has CDR1 MGHDK and CDR2 SYGVNS. CDR3 nucleotide sequence: TGTGCCAGCAGTGACCGATACGCCTACGAGCAGTACTTC. Protein sequence: CASSDRYAYEQYF.

This clonotype was detected ten times or more. V gene TRBV19 combines with J gene TRBJ1-1; 9 bases fit TRBD1. V dropped 6 bases and J dropped 2; count of bases not matched to a gene: 1. CDR3 length: 13 residues. Germline CDR1 LNHDA, CDR2 SQIVND (reference sequence). The CDR3 nucleotides are TGTGCCAGTAGGGACAGGGGCAACACTGAAGCTTTCTTT. It translates to CASRDRGNTEAFF.

This clonotype turned up a few times. The chain joins TRBV12-3 or TRBV12-4 to TRBJ2-5, with 13 bases lining up with TRBD2. The CDR3 is 14 amino acids. Trimming took 7 bases from V and 7 from J; bases not matched to a gene: 6. CDR3 nucleotide sequence: TGTGCCAGCACTAGGACTAGCGGGGGAGCGACCCAGTACTTC. It encodes CASTRTSGGATQYF.

This clonotype appeared many times. CDR3 amino acids: CASTPAGGTEAFF. Written as DNA, the CDR3 is TGCGCCAGCACACCCGCGGGGGGTACTGAAGCTTTCTTT. The chain is built from TRBV10-2 and TRBJ1-1, with TRBD1 as a possible D gene (5 bases). This CDR3 is 13 amino acids long. Germline V lookup: CDR1 WSHSY, CDR2 SAAADI. V dropped 7 bases and J dropped 5 bases, with 14 bases sitting between them.

Concerning this clonotype itself: A read error is likely, as this CDR3 ends without the conserved phenylalanine or tryptophan. The limits of the CDR3 on the DNA are not certain, so only TCRdb's listed CDR3 is given. The chain couples TRBV10-3 to TRBJ2-5; whether TRBD2, the table's D call, matches the DNA was not checked. Germline V lookup: CDR1 ENHRY, CDR2 SYGVKD. Including both end residues, the CDR3 is 13 amino acids long. Here the CDR3 reads CAISELLAGETNT.

The table lists this clonotype with a few counts. The chain uses TRBV5-4 and TRBJ2-5; TRBD2 matches at 7 bases. CDR3 size: 15 residues. The J segment lost 2 bases and the V segment lost 4 bases, leaving 8 bases of the junction unmatched. Germline V CDR1 and CDR2: SGHNT, YYREEE (reference sequence). As DNA, the CDR3 is TGTGCCAGCAGCAGACTGATGGGACTACAAGAGACCCAGTACTTC. Protein: CASSRLMGLQETQYF.

As for this clonotype: A much larger clone lies a single base off, so this may be a read error. The V and J genes are TRBV29-1 and TRBJ2-7; 9 bases are a match to TRBD1. This CDR3 has 13 amino acids. Germline CDR1 reads SQVTM; CDR2 reads ANQGSEA. CDR3 nucleotides: TGCAGTGCCCGGGACAGGGTAGGTTACGAGCAGTACTTC. Residues: CSARDRVGYEQYF.

This clonotype was seen more than once but under ten times. V gene TRBV6-5 combines with J gene TRBJ1-1; D gene unclear. V lost 8 bases, J lost 1 base, and 14 bases lay in between. From germline, CDR1 is MNHEY and CDR2 SVGAGI. The CDR3 is made up of 14 amino acids. The CDR3 spells CASHPRWGNTEAFF. CDR3 nucleotide sequence: TGTGCCAGCCACCCGCGGTGGGGGAACACTGAAGCTTTCTTT.

Comments on this clonotype: This could be a read error, since a much larger clone is one nucleotide away. The chain employs TRBV20-1 and TRBJ2-7; TRBD2 agrees at 9 bases. Per the germline V gene, CDR1 is DFQATT and CDR2 is SNEGSKA (reference sequence). The CDR3 has 14 amino acids. The junction had 14 bases not matched to a gene; V was cut back by 7 bases and J by 7 bases. The CDR3 bases are TGCAGTGTTCACGTAGCGGGAGCGGCCGCTGAGCAGTACTTC. It encodes CSVHVAGAAAEQYF.

This clonotype has a count of ten or more. This chain links TRBV29-1 with TRBJ1-2; possibly TRBD1 for D (5 bases). V was cut by 4 bases and J by 0 bases, with 12 bases left in between. The CDR3 consists of 14 residues. Germline CDR1 and CDR2: SQVTM and ANQGSEA. The CDR3 DNA is TGCAGCGTTGTCCGGGACTCCGCTAACTATGGCTACACCTTC. This translates into CSVVRDSANYGYTF.